These 9 T cell receptor beta chains were sequenced from one sample in a study of T cell repertoires in cytomegalovirus infection. TCRdb reprocessed the reads with MiXCR, giving one entry per CDR3 protein. The sample includes about 310,000 distinct CDR3 sequences, 17% of them seen just once. Source material: PBMCs. The receptors were sampled from a human donor in good health (CMV status not recorded). Some clones in this sample may be carry-over from other donors' samples.

The chain is built from TRBV11-2 and TRBJ2-5; D is possibly TRBD1 (5 bases). The germline V and J ends were trimmed by 0 bases and 7 bases, with 9 bases remaining between them. Germline-derived CDR1 and CDR2 are SGHAT and FQNNGV. This CDR3 comprises 13 residues. This CDR3 reads CASSLDRVGTQYF. The CDR3 DNA reads TGTGCCAGCAGCTTAGACAGGGTGGGGACCCAGTACTTC.

The chain has TRBV28 and TRBJ2-1; no clear D gene. This CDR3 is built from 13 residues. V dropped 2 bases and J dropped 6 bases, with 8 bases sitting between them. Germline V gene data show CDR1 as MDHEN and CDR2 as SYDVKM. The CDR3 DNA is TGTGCCAGCAGTTTACCCCCCTCCAATGAGCAGTTCTTC. Encoded protein: CASSLPPSNEQFF.

V gene TRBV24-1 combines with J gene TRBJ1-5; D call uncertain. CDR3 length: 13 amino acids. From germline, CDR1 is KGHDR and CDR2 SFDVKD. V lost 5 bases and J 4 bases, leaving 8 bases between the germline ends. CDR3 amino acids: CATSGGRNQPQHF. CDR3 nucleotides: TGTGCCACCAGTGGAGGGAGAAATCAGCCCCAGCATTTT.

The genes are TRBV5-1 and TRBJ2-5, with a tentative D call TRBD1 (6 bases). V was pared by 4 bases and J by 3 bases, with 13 bases between. CDR3 length: 14 residues. The germline V gene has CDR1 SGHRS and CDR2 YFSETQ. CDR3 loop: CASSPLDRKETQYF. In DNA form, the CDR3 reads TGCGCCAGCAGCCCTCTGGACAGAAAAGAGACCCAGTACTTC.

This clonotype was seen repeatedly, ten times or more. This rearrangement joins TRBV6-2 or TRBV6-3 to TRBJ1-4; unclear D gene. CDR3 length: 14 residues. V gave up 6 bases and J gave up 0 bases, with 8 bases separating them. Germline loops: CDR1 MNHEY, CDR2 SVGEGT. The CDR3 region has the DNA TGTGCCAGCAGCTCGGGAGCAACTAATGAAAAACTGTTTTTT. This translates into CASSSGATNEKLFF.

This rearrangement joins TRBV25-1 to TRBJ2-7; perhaps TRBD1 as D (6 bases). V was pared by 8 bases and J by 3 bases, with 11 bases between. The CDR3 extends over 12 amino acids. The germline V gene has CDR1 MGHDK and CDR2 SYGVNS. CDR3 residues: CASGEGGYEQYF. DNA of the CDR3: TGTGCCAGCGGCGAAGGGGGCTACGAGCAGTACTTC.

The gene calls are TRBV18 and TRBJ2-7; D not certain. V gave up 4 bases and J gave up 6 bases, with 13 bases separating them. CDR1 is KGHSH and CDR2 is LQKENI in the germline V gene. The CDR3 loop spans 13 amino acids. In nucleotides, the CDR3 is TGTGCCAGCTCACTTTCAGTGGGCTCCGAGCAGTACTTC. It specifies CASSLSVGSEQYF.

The chain employs TRBV20-1 and TRBJ2-7; a weak D match, TRBD1 (6 bases). This CDR3 contains 12 residues. In germline, CDR1 is DFQATT, CDR2 SNEGSKA (reference sequence). V was trimmed by 6 bases and J by 2 bases, leaving 11 bases between them. The CDR3 DNA follows: TGCAGTGCCGCGGACAGAACCTACGAGCAGTACTTC. This codes for CSAADRTYEQYF.

The sample holds many counts of this clonotype. The J gene is TRBJ2-2, the V gene TRBV6-1; unclear D gene. This CDR3 contains 14 residues. CDR1 MNHNS and CDR2 SASEGT come from the germline V gene. With 5 bases removed from V and 4 bases from J, the gap between germline ends came to 11 bases. The CDR3 DNA is TGTGCCAGCAGTTATGATTCGGGCACCGGGGAGCTGTTTTTT. It codes for CASSYDSGTGELFF.